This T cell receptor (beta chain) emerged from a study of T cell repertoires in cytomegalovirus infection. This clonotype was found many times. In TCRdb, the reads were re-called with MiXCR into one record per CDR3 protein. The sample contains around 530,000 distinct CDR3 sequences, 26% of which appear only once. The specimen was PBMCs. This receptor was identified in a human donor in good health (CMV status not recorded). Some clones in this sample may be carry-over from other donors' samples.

In DNA form, the CDR3 reads TGTGCCAGCAGCTTAACCATCCGGACTAGCGGGAGGGCCGGCGAGCAGTACTTC. It translates to CASSLTIRTSGRAGEQYF. The chain is built from TRBV7-2 and TRBJ2-7; 15 bases map to TRBD2. The CDR3 is made up of 18 amino acids. Germline CDR1 reads SGHTA; CDR2 reads FQGNSA. The junction had 11 bases not matched to a gene; V was cut back by 2 bases and J by 6 bases.